The sequence of this TCR beta chain was determined in a study of cytomegalovirus exposure and HLA in healthy donors. A multiplex PCR was run with 60 Vbeta primers and 13 Jbeta primers. Assay: immunoSEQ multiplex PCR; the TCRdb copy retains only in-frame clones and omits some. Among over 120,000 clones listed, roughly 70% were seen once. Of note for this clone: Its target is unknown.

Germline CDR1 and CDR2: LNHDA and SQIVND (reference sequence). This CDR3 has 14 amino acids. Trimming shortened V by 3 bases and J by 7 bases, and 12 bases separated the two germline ends. Study-level results: In a later analysis, at a false discovery rate of 0.05, 17,000 or so TCR beta sequences were associated with HLA alleles. A classifier reportedly called cytomegalovirus status with high sensitivity and specificity.

This chain joins TRBV19 and TRBJ2-2; D may be TRBD2 (5 bases). Sequences were obtained from PBMCs. This clonotype originated in a woman aged 55 to 70 in good health and CMV-seropositive. The CDR3 DNA reads as TGTGCCAGTAGTATTGTCGGGAAGGGCGGGGAGCTGTTTTTT. It translates to CASSIVGKGGELFF.